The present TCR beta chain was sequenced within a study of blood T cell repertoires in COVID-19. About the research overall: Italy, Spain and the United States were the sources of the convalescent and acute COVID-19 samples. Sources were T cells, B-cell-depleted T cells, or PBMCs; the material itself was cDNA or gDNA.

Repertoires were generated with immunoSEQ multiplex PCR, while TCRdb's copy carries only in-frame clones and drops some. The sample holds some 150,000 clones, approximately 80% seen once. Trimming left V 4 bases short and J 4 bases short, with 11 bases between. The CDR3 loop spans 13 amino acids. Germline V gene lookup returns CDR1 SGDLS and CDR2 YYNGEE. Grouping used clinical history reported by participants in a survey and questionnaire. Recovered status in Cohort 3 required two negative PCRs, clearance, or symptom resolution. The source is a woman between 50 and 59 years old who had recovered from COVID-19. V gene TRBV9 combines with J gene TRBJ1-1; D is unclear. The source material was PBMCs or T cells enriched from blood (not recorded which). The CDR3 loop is CASSSSWLTEAFF. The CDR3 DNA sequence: TGTGCCAGCAGCTCATCATGGCTCACTGAAGCTTTCTTT.